This TCR beta chain was identified during a study of shared clonotypes between healthy human individuals. Study in general: The people who gave samples were a couple of women and three men aged 18 to 49. Per donor, three plates held CD4 naive cells, three held CD4 memory, two held CD8 naive and one held CD8 memory.

Germline V gene lookup returns CDR1 SGHTA and CDR2 FQGNSA. The CDR3 extends over 15 amino acids. V dropped 5 bases and J dropped 7; count of bases not matched to a gene: 13. Generated by immunoSEQ multiplex PCR, the TCRdb table keeps only in-frame clones and is missing some. Of over a million clones listed, about 84% are singletons. The chain links TRBV7-2 to TRBJ2-5, with 7 nucleotides matching TRBD1. The sequenced material came from memory CD4+ T cells from PBMCs. Sample subset: CD45RA-negative fraction. This receptor was obtained from a man aged 18 to 29 in good health. Some clones in this sample may be carry-over from other donors' samples. Written as DNA, the CDR3 is TGTGCCAGCAGCGTGGCCGACGCTCCAGGGGGGACCCAGTACTTC. Its translation: CASSVADAPGGTQYF.